This note documents a single TCR beta chain sequence. The CDR3 extends 3 residues past the end of the read, so its final part is completed from the germline J gene. The data were taken from a study of T cells in women clearing cervical HPV infection. Study context: Only a few women had HLA typing results available.

Germline V gives CDR1 SGHTA, CDR2 FQGTGA. V was pared by 2 bases and J by 4 bases, with 14 bases between. The CDR3 extends over 15 amino acids. TCRdb's table, derived via immunoSEQ multiplex PCR, lists solely in-frame clones and lacks some. The repertoire table contains 35,000 to 50,000 clones. The specimen was blood buffy coat. The chain employs TRBV7-3 and TRBJ1-2; D is uncertain. The clonotype was recovered from a woman between 18 and 70 years old with a cervical HPV16 infection that either progressed to CIN3+ or cleared (not recorded which). The CDR3 DNA, read in part, is TGTGCCAGCAGCTTAGGACCGGGGTTAGGCTATGGC. Amino acid sequence: CASSLGPGLGYG. The full CDR3 is CASSLGPGLGYGYTF.